Reported below is one TCR beta chain. The data were taken from a study of blood T cell repertoires in COVID-19. Produced via immunoSEQ multiplex PCR; TCRdb's table is partial and in-frame only. The sample lists around 200,000 clones; 65% to 85% were seen once. CDR1 SGHTA and CDR2 FQGTGA come from the germline V gene. The V gene end was trimmed by 2 bases and the J gene end by 5 bases; junction bases not matched to a gene: 4. This CDR3 comprises 15 residues. Input material: peripheral blood. The chain uses TRBV7-3 and TRBJ2-1, with 9 nucleotides matching TRBD2. The clonotype was recovered from a man aged 50 to 60 with active or convalescent COVID-19. CDR3 nucleotide sequence: TGTGCCAGCAGCTTACGTATAGCGGGGGACAATGAGCAGTTCTTC. Its translation is CASSLRIAGDNEQFF.